The next 26 T cell receptor beta chains were all read from a single sample in a study of cytotoxic CD8 clonotypes in ibrutinib-treated CLL. Measured with immunoSEQ multiplex PCR; TCRdb has only the in-frame clones, and not every one. The sample records approximately 140,000 clones, 60% to 85% being singletons. Material: PBMCs, obtained after 12 months of ibrutinib treatment. The receptors derive from a human donor with chronic lymphocytic leukemia.

This clone was seen a single time. The chain is built from TRBV9 and TRBJ2-3; possibly TRBD2 for D (6 bases). The CDR3 is made up of 15 amino acids. Germline CDR1 and CDR2: SGDLS and YYNGEE. V lost 4 bases and J 2 bases, leaving 14 bases between the germline ends. CDR3: CASSPRERLTDTQYF. The CDR3 DNA follows: TGTGCCAGCAGCCCTCGGGAGAGGCTCACAGATACGCAGTATTTT.

As to this clone: This sample includes further DNA sequences coding for the same CDR3. The J gene is TRBJ2-1, the V gene TRBV5-1, with TRBD2 identical over 7 bases. V dropped 5 bases and J dropped 5; count of bases not matched to a gene: 1. CDR3 length: 12 amino acids. CDR1 is SGHRS, CDR2 YFSETQ, per germline. The CDR3 is CASRLADNEQFF. CDR3 coding DNA: TGCGCCAGCAGGCTAGCGGACAATGAGCAGTTCTTC.

The V and J genes are TRBV28 and TRBJ2-7; TRBD2 matches at 12 bases. From germline, CDR1 is MDHEN and CDR2 SYDVKM. The V segment lost 4 bases and the J segment 1 base; nucleotides outside the gene matches: 2. The CDR3 has 15 amino acids. The CDR3, as DNA: TGTGCCAGCAGTTCTAGCGGGGGGGAATCCTACGAGCAGTACTTC. It is translated as CASSSSGGESYEQYF.

The rearrangement links TRBV2 to TRBJ2-2; no firm D call. Germline CDR1 is SNHLY and CDR2 is FYNNEI. Trimming left V 1 base short and J 1 base short, with 10 bases between. This CDR3 comprises 16 residues. The CDR3 DNA reads as TGTGCCAGCAGTGAAGAGGCGGTGGGGAACACCGGGGAGCTGTTTTTT. Encoded protein: CASSEEAVGNTGELFF. Complete variable domain (other parts from reference TRBV2 and TRBJ2-2): EPEVTQTPSHQVTQMGQEVILRCVPISNHLYFYWYRQILGQKVEFLVSFYNNEISEKSEIFDDQFSVERPDGSNFTLKIRSTKLEDSAMYFCASSEEAVGNTGELFFGEGSRLTVL.

The chain joins TRBV28 to TRBJ2-7; 10 bases map to TRBD1. Germline V CDR1 and CDR2: MDHEN, SYDVKM. V was pared by 7 bases and J by 2 bases, with 14 bases of the junction left unmatched. The CDR3 runs to 17 residues. The CDR3, as DNA: TGTGCCAGCACCACGATATCGGGACAGGGGAATCCCTACGAGCAGTACTTC. Its protein product is CASTTISGQGNPYEQYF.

The chain joins TRBV7-2 to TRBJ1-2; D might be TRBD1 (5 bases). Per the germline V gene, CDR1 is SGHTA and CDR2 is FQGNSA. The CDR3 covers 12 residues. The V and J ends lost 8 bases and 5 bases respectively, with 12 bases between them. The DNA of the CDR3 is TGTGCCAGCTCCGGGACCCATTATGGCTACACCTTC. Protein product: CASSGTHYGYTF. Together with reference TRBV7-2 and TRBJ1-2, the CDR3 gives the full variable domain: GAGVSQSPSNKVTEKGKDVELRCDPISGHTALYWYRQSLGQGLEFLIYFQGNSAPDKSGLPSDRFSAERTGGSVSTLTIQRTQQEDSAVYLCASSGTHYGYTFGSGTRLTVV.

V usage is TRBV15 and J usage is TRBJ1-1; TRBD1 might be the D (5 bases). Trimming shortened V by 0 bases and J by 0 bases, and 8 bases separated the two germline ends. CDR1 LNHNV and CDR2 YYDKDF come from the germline V gene (reference sequence). This CDR3 region has 15 residues. The CDR3 sequence is CATSRDRQLNTEAFF. The DNA of the CDR3 is TGTGCCACCAGCAGAGATAGACAGTTGAACACTGAAGCTTTCTTT.

CDR3 region: CASSEPGNSPLHF. CDR3 bases: TGTGCCAGCAGTGAACCGGGAAATTCACCCCTCCACTTT. The chain uses TRBV2 and TRBJ1-6; D uncertain. Germline CDR1 is SNHLY and CDR2 is FYNNEI. The CDR3 is 13 residues long. V was clipped by 2 bases and J by 7 bases, with 6 bases between them.

The rearrangement joins TRBV9 to TRBJ1-1, with a tentative D call TRBD1 (5 bases). V was shortened by 10 bases and J by 1 base, with 8 bases between the two germline ends. Germline V gene data show CDR1 as SGDLS and CDR2 as YYNGEE. CDR3 length: 11 amino acids. CDR3 sequence reads: CASGGNTEAFF. The DNA of the CDR3 is TGTGCCTCCGGGGGGAACACTGAAGCTTTCTTT.

Comments on this clone: One end of the junction is discordant with germline, which a read error may explain. The rearrangement uses TRBV6-5 and TRBJ2-7; D is unclear. CDR1 MNHEY and CDR2 SVGAGI come from the germline V gene. CDR3 size: 12 residues. CDR3 in amino acids: CAISESTNEQYF. For the CDR3, the DNA is TGTGCCATCAGTGAGTCGACAAATGAGCAGTACTTC.

This clone appeared once. This sequence joins TRBV7-9 and TRBJ2-7; D ambiguous. V gave up 2 bases and J gave up 4 bases, with 6 bases separating them. CDR3 length equals 12 residues. CDR1 is SEHNR, CDR2 FQNEAQ, per germline (reference sequence). The CDR3, as DNA: TGTGCCAGCAGCTTAACATTGTACGAGCAGTACTTC. This translates into CASSLTLYEQYF.

Comment on this clone: A read error is likely, as this CDR3 ends without the conserved phenylalanine or tryptophan. The DNA is omitted, as the CDR3 cannot be located on it reliably, and the CDR3 follows TCRdb's listing. The chain recombines TRBV4-1 with TRBJ1-2; the table's D call TRBD1 went unverified against the DNA. The germline V gene has CDR1 MGHRA and CDR2 YSYEKL. The CDR3 is 17 amino acids in total, end residues counted. CDR3 in amino acids: CASSQERPGQGSRRSRS.

V is TRBV19 and J is TRBJ2-7; 7 bases fit TRBD2. J lost 4 bases, V lost 5 bases, and 14 bases had no gene match. The germline V gene encodes CDR1 LNHDA and CDR2 SQIVND (reference sequence). The CDR3 is 16 amino acids. The CDR3 loop reads CASSPNGAGAGYEQYF. The CDR3 coding sequence is TGTGCCAGTAGTCCGAACGGGGCGGGAGCGGGGTACGAGCAGTACTTC.

The genes are TRBV29-1 and TRBJ1-2; no firm D call. Germline lookup yields CDR1 SQVTM and CDR2 ANQGSEA. Trimming cost V 4 bases and J 1 base, with 13 bases left between them. CDR3 length: 14 residues. In DNA form, the CDR3 reads TGCAGCGTTGGCCCCAGGTCGGTTAACTATGGCTACACCTTC. Translating it yields CSVGPRSVNYGYTF.

This clone was found a few times. J is TRBJ1-6 and V is TRBV7-2, with D unresolved. The length of the CDR3 is 14 residues. Germline lookup yields CDR1 SGHTA and CDR2 FQGNSA. V lost 4 bases, J lost 13 bases, and 17 bases lay in between. This chain's CDR3 is CASSYEGLGFPLHF. The CDR3 DNA reads TGTGCCAGCAGCTACGAAGGGTTGGGATTCCCCCTCCACTTT.

The J gene is TRBJ2-7, the V gene TRBV5-1; 8 bases map to TRBD1. The J segment lost 2 bases and the V segment lost 0 bases, leaving 7 bases of the junction unmatched. From germline, CDR1 is SGHRS and CDR2 YFSETQ. The CDR3 is 16 residues long. The CDR3 DNA is TGCGCCAGCAGCTTGGGATGGGACAGGTCGGCCTACGAGCAGTACTTC. Protein: CASSLGWDRSAYEQYF.

The rearrangement joins TRBV15 to TRBJ1-4; D might be TRBD1 (5 bases). V was cut by 1 base and J by 6 bases, with 9 bases left in between. Germline values: CDR1 LNHNV, CDR2 YYDKDF (reference sequence). This CDR3 has 14 amino acids. CDR3 sequence (DNA): TGTGCCACCAGCAGAGCGGGGACCTATGAAAAACTGTTTTTT. Protein sequence: CATSRAGTYEKLFF.

Notes on this clone: A much larger clone is a single base away; this may be a read error. The chain carries TRBV28 and TRBJ1-3; a weak D match, TRBD1 (6 bases). V was clipped by 3 bases and J by 3 bases, with 6 bases between them. The CDR3 has 13 amino acids. The germline V gene encodes CDR1 MDHEN and CDR2 SYDVKM. CDR3 DNA sequence: TGTGCCAGCAGTTTCAGGGGTGGAAACACCATATATTTT. Its protein product is CASSFRGGNTIYF.

The J gene is TRBJ2-7, the V gene TRBV4-2; TRBD2 matches 8 bases. The V segment lost 2 bases and the J segment 4 bases; nucleotides outside the gene matches: 10. The CDR3 totals 16 residues. CDR1 and CDR2 from the germline V gene are LGHNA and YNFKEQ. The CDR3, as DNA: TGTGCCAGCAGCCAACAGTACGGCGGGGGGAGGTACGAGCAGTACTTC. Translating it yields CASSQQYGGGRYEQYF.

The gene calls are TRBV7-2 and TRBJ2-7; 8 bases match TRBD1. CDR3 length: 16 amino acids. Germline CDR1 and CDR2: SGHTA and FQGNSA. The junction had 9 bases not matched to a gene; V was cut back by 5 bases and J by 0 bases. CDR3 sequence reads: CASSPRQGLSSYEQYF. CDR3 DNA sequence: TGTGCCAGCAGCCCTCGACAGGGGCTCAGCTCCTACGAGCAGTACTTC.

This clone was detected only once. The chain couples TRBV7-9 to TRBJ2-1; 9 bases line up with TRBD1. This CDR3 spans 13 amino acids. CDR1 SEHNR and CDR2 FQNEAQ come from the germline V gene (reference sequence). The V segment lost 10 bases and the J segment 9 bases; nucleotides outside the gene matches: 10. CDR3 in DNA: TGTGCCATCTTGGACAGGGGCTATAGTGAGCAGTTCTTC. It translates to CAILDRGYSEQFF.

The V gene is TRBV9, the J gene TRBJ2-1; TRBD1 is a possible D gene (6 bases). This CDR3 contains 17 residues. V was clipped by 3 bases and J by 0 bases, with 16 bases between them. Germline V gene lookup returns CDR1 SGDLS and CDR2 YYNGEE. CDR3 nucleotide sequence: TGTGCCAGCAGCGGGAACAGGGTCCCCTTCTCCTACAATGAGCAGTTCTTC. Its protein product is CASSGNRVPFSYNEQFF. The complete variable domain, with remaining parts taken from reference TRBV9 and TRBJ2-1, reads DSGVTQTPKHLITATGQRVTLRCSPRSGDLSVYWYQQSLDQGLQFLIQYYNGEERAKGNILERFSAQQFPDLHSELNLSSLELGDSALYFCASSGNRVPFSYNEQFFGPGTRLTVL.

The rearrangement joins TRBV11-3 to TRBJ2-7, with 10 bases identical to TRBD1. This CDR3 has 14 amino acids. Germline V CDR1 and CDR2: SGHNT, YENEEA. V lost 4 bases, J lost 4 bases, and 4 bases stayed unmatched. The CDR3 nucleotides are TGTGCCAGCAGCTCCCGACAGGGGGCTTACGAGCAGTACTTC. Amino acid sequence: CASSSRQGAYEQYF.

This chain links TRBV28 with TRBJ2-2; D may be TRBD1 (6 bases). Germline V CDR1 and CDR2: MDHEN, SYDVKM. V was trimmed by 6 bases and J by 6 bases, leaving 14 bases between them. CDR3 length equals 14 residues. CDR3 sequence reads: CASRTQGVAGELFF. For the CDR3, the DNA is TGTGCCAGCAGAACACAGGGAGTCGCCGGGGAGCTGTTTTTT.

V is TRBV5-1 and J is TRBJ2-7; D uncertain. Trimming cost V 1 base and J 4 bases, with 21 bases left between them. Germline V gene data show CDR1 as SGHRS and CDR2 as YFSETQ. The CDR3 covers 17 residues. The CDR3 protein is CASSLIVRAIHPYEQYF. In DNA, the CDR3 is TGCGCCAGCAGCTTGATAGTTAGGGCCATCCATCCTTACGAGCAGTACTTC.

The V call is TRBV5-5, the J call TRBJ2-1; 11 positions match TRBD2. From germline, CDR1 is SGHKS and CDR2 YYEKEE (reference sequence). The J segment lost 7 bases and the V segment lost 2 bases, leaving 8 bases of the junction unmatched. The CDR3 runs 16 residues. The CDR3 nucleotides read TGTGCCAGCAGCTTAGTACTAGCGGGGGAGGGGAATGAGCAGTTCTTC. Encoded protein: CASSLVLAGEGNEQFF.